This T cell receptor (beta chain) was retrieved from a study of blood T cells in healthy people across ages. Study-wide results and limits: Estimates drawn from one million T cells were deemed to understate diversity. Since the PBMCs were unsorted, naive and antigen-experienced cells could not be conclusively compared. Long-lived donors had more naive CD4+ cells and higher diversity than aged donors.

CDR1 is SQVTM and CDR2 is ANQGSEA in the germline V gene. The length of the CDR3 is 13 residues. The germline V and J ends were trimmed by 4 bases and 1 base, with 10 bases remaining between them. Extracted total RNA amounted to at least 5.5 micrograms for each sample. With a J-beta primer mix and a sample-barcoded 5' primer, a second PCR ran about 6 to 11 cycles. TCRdb re-analysed the 5' RACE reads in MiXCR, keeping a single row per CDR3 protein. The table has fewer than 2,000,000 distinct CDR3 sequences, about 39% seen once; the top ten hold 23%. This clonotype appeared a few times. Its antigen is not known.

The chain links TRBV29-1 to TRBJ1-1; no clear D. The receptor was isolated from a human donor in good health. The sequencing sample was made of blood. The chain's CDR3 is CSVAQAANTEAFF. CDR3 nucleotide sequence: TGCAGCGTTGCGCAGGCAGCGAACACTGAAGCTTTCTTT.